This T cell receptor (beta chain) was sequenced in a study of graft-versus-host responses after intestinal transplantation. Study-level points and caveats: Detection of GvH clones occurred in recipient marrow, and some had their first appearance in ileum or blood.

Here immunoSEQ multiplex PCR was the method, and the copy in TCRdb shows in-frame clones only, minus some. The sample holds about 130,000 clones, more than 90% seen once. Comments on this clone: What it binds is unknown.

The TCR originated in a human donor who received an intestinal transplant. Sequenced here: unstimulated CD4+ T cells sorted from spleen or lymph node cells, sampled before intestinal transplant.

CDR3: CASSIGTGGAEAFF. CDR3 nucleotide sequence: TGCGCCAGCAGCATCGGGACAGGGGGGGCTGAAGCTTTCTTT. This sequence joins TRBV5-1 and TRBJ1-1; TRBD1 agrees at 11 bases. CDR1 and CDR2 (germline): SGHRS, YFSETQ. The CDR3 has 14 amino acids. Trimming cost V 4 bases and J 6 bases; bases outside gene matches: 5.